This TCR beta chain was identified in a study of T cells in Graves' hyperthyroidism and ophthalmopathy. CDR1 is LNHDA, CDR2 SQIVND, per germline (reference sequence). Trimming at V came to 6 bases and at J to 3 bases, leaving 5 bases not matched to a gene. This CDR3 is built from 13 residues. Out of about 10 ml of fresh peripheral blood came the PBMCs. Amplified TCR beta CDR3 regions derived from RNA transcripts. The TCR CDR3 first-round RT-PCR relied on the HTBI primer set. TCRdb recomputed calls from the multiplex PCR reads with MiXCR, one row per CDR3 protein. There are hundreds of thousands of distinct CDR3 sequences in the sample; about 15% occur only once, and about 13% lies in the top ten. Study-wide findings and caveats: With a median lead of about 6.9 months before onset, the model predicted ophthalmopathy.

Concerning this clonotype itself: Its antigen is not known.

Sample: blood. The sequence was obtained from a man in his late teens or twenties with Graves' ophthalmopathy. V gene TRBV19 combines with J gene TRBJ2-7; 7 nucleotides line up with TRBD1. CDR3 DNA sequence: TGTGCCAGTAGCGTGGGACAGATCTACGAGCAGTACTTC. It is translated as CASSVGQIYEQYF.